A single sample gave rise to the 13 T cell receptor beta chains below, sequenced in a study of radiotherapy plus CTLA-4 blockade in lung cancer. The data were produced by immunoSEQ multiplex PCR, yet TCRdb's version contains in-frame clones alone and is incomplete. Here the sample spans fewer than 75,000 clones, roughly 84% being singletons. Sample: peripheral blood, taken from a patient treated with radiotherapy plus ipilimumab. These TCRs come from a human donor with non-small cell lung cancer that progressed on radiotherapy plus ipilimumab.

The chain links TRBV4-1 to TRBJ2-3; perhaps D is TRBD1 or TRBD2 (6 bases each). The CDR3 is 16 amino acids. The germline CDR1 and CDR2 sequences are MGHRA and YSYEKL. Trimming took 4 bases from V and 2 from J, leaving 16 bases between them. CDR3 protein: CASSPGRGRNTDTQYF. For the CDR3, the DNA is TGCGCCAGCAGCCCCGGCCGGGGGCGAAACACAGATACGCAGTATTTT.

This chain joins TRBV6-5 and TRBJ2-3; 7 bases agree with TRBD1. V lost 5 bases to trimming and J lost 2 bases; unmatched junction nucleotides: 7. Germline-derived CDR1 and CDR2 are MNHEY and SVGAGI. The CDR3 spans 15 residues. CDR3 protein: CASSKGQINTDTQYF. As DNA, the CDR3 is TGTGCCAGCAGTAAGGGACAGATCAACACAGATACGCAGTATTTT.

The chain employs TRBV7-6 and TRBJ2-7, with D possibly being TRBD2 (6 bases). This CDR3 comprises 13 residues. Trimming left V 0 bases short and J 7 bases short, with 10 bases between. CDR1 and CDR2 from the germline V gene are SGHVS and FNYEAQ. In DNA form, the CDR3 reads TGTGCCAGCAGCTTAGCAGGCGGGAAGGAGCAGTACGTC. Amino acid sequence: CASSLAGGKEQYV.

The chain combines TRBV2 with TRBJ2-7, with 8 bases identical to TRBD1. The V and J ends lost 3 bases and 3 bases, in that order; junction bases with no gene match: 4. The CDR3 spans 14 residues. Per the germline V gene, CDR1 is SNHLY and CDR2 is FYNNEI. This CDR3 is CASSEAGTGYEQYF. CDR3 DNA sequence: TGTGCCAGCAGTGAGGCCGGGACAGGCTACGAGCAGTACTTC.

V gene TRBV27 combines with J gene TRBJ2-7; D perhaps matches TRBD2 (5 bases). The V end lost 5 bases, the J end lost 3 bases, and 14 bases lay between the germline ends. The CDR3 covers 14 residues. Looked up from germline, CDR1 is MNHEY and CDR2 is SMNVEV (reference sequence). The chain's CDR3 is CASSPPSRYYEQYV. The CDR3 bases are TGTGCCAGCAGTCCTCCTAGCAGATACTACGAGCAGTACGTC.

This clone was counted a single time. The chain combines TRBV6-1 with TRBJ1-2; 10 nucleotides agree with TRBD1. In germline, CDR1 is MNHNS, CDR2 SASEGT. This CDR3 spans 15 amino acids. Trimming took 1 base from V and 7 from J; bases not matched to a gene: 6. Written as DNA, the CDR3 is TGTGCCAGCAGTGAAGTGGACAGGGGGATCGTTGGCTACACCTTC. Its protein is CASSEVDRGIVGYTF.

Many counts were recorded for this clone. This chain uses TRBV11-2 with TRBJ2-5; 7 nucleotides align to TRBD1. The V segment lost 2 bases and the J segment 3 bases; nucleotides outside the gene matches: 6. CDR3 length: 15 amino acids. Germline values: CDR1 SGHAT, CDR2 FQNNGV. CDR3 region: CASSLTSDREETQYF. The CDR3 DNA is TGTGCCAGCAGCTTAACCTCAGACAGGGAAGAGACCCAGTACTTC.

The chain carries TRBV18 and TRBJ2-6; tentative D call: TRBD1 (5 bases). The V gene lost 2 bases and the J gene lost 0 bases, with 8 bases spanning the gap. The germline V gene encodes CDR1 KGHSH and CDR2 LQKENI. The CDR3 has 16 residues. CDR3 residues: CASSPTGRSGANVLTF. In nucleotides, the CDR3 is TGTGCCAGCTCACCAACAGGCCGCTCTGGGGCCAACGTCCTGACTTTC.

The gene calls are TRBV15 and TRBJ2-5; TRBD1 agrees at 7 bases. V was clipped by 0 bases and J by 3 bases; unmatched bases: 16. The CDR3 spans 19 residues. The germline V gene encodes CDR1 LNHNV and CDR2 YYDKDF (reference sequence). CDR3 loop: CATSRDKGRRTGPKETQYF. CDR3 nucleotide sequence: TGTGCCACCAGCAGAGATAAGGGGAGACGGACAGGACCAAAAGAGACCCAGTACTTC.

This clone was seen more than once but under ten times. The chain links TRBV7-6 to TRBJ2-7; unclear D gene. Trimming shortened V by 1 base and J by 0 bases, and 10 bases separated the two germline ends. The germline gives CDR1 SGHVS, CDR2 FNYEAQ. There are 15 residues in the CDR3. The DNA of the CDR3 is TGTGCCAGCAGCTTAGAGTCTACTGGCTCCTACGAGCAGTACTTC. Its translation is CASSLESTGSYEQYF.

The J gene is TRBJ1-1, the V gene TRBV6-6; possibly TRBD1 for D (5 bases). The CDR3 has 12 residues. V lost 10 bases to trimming and J lost 2 bases, with 11 bases between them. Germline CDR1 MNHNY, CDR2 SVGAGI (reference sequence). CDR3 bases: TGTGCCACCGCGACAGCCAACACTGAAGCTTTCTTT. It encodes CATATANTEAFF.

V and J are TRBV2 and TRBJ2-5; 11 nucleotides align to TRBD2. The CDR3 runs to 15 residues. Germline V gene data show CDR1 as SNHLY and CDR2 as FYNNEI. Trimming cost V 5 bases and J 10 bases; bases outside gene matches: 12. CDR3 bases: TGTGCCAGCAGTTCAGGGACTAGCGGTGCGGAGGGCCAGTACTTC. Protein: CASSSGTSGAEGQYF.

This chain joins TRBV2 and TRBJ1-5, with D hard to call. Germline V CDR1 and CDR2: SNHLY, FYNNEI. The V end lost 7 bases, the J end lost 0 bases, and 16 bases lay between the germline ends. This CDR3 region has 16 residues. The CDR3 protein is CASTDLDGNSNQPQHF. CDR3 bases: TGTGCCAGCACCGACCTGGACGGGAATAGCAATCAGCCCCAGCATTTT.